The rows below give T cell receptor beta chains drawn from one sample of a study of T cell responses to AZD1222 COVID-19 vaccine. Repertoires were generated with immunoSEQ multiplex PCR, while TCRdb's copy carries only in-frame clones and drops some. The sample shows 150,000 to 200,000 clones, approximately 90% of them seen only once. Sequencing used peripheral blood, obtained 28 days after the second AZD1222 dose. The receptors stem from an adult who received the AZD1222 COVID-19 vaccine. Both conserved end residues are part of each CDR3. The order of the fields is V gene, J gene, CDR3 protein.

V gene: TRBV19
J gene: TRBJ1-5
CDR3 protein: CANSQLTGNNQPQHF

V gene: TRBV28
J gene: TRBJ2-5
CDR3 protein: CASSFAGTAQETQYF

V gene: TRBV6-2/TRBV6-3
J gene: TRBJ1-1
CDR3 protein: CASSYSGGVMNTEAFF

V gene: TRBV3-1/TRBV3-2
J gene: TRBJ1-1
CDR3 protein: CASSQGTGIADTEAFF

V gene: TRBV5-1
J gene: TRBJ2-1
CDR3 protein: CASSLGSGGLPYNEQFF

V gene: TRBV28
J gene: TRBJ1-4
CDR3 protein: CASSSPGHTEKLFF

V gene: TRBV5-4
J gene: TRBJ2-7
CDR3 protein: CASSLRGPSSYEQYF

V gene: TRBV6-2/TRBV6-3
J gene: TRBJ1-1
CDR3 protein: CASGLGTEAFF

V gene: TRBV3-1/TRBV3-2
J gene: TRBJ2-1
CDR3 protein: CASSHGAGNEQFF

V gene: TRBV12-3/TRBV12-4
J gene: TRBJ2-1
CDR3 protein: CASSQVSYNEQFF

V gene: TRBV6-2/TRBV6-3
J gene: TRBJ2-3
CDR3 protein: CASSQRLADRTDTQYF

V gene: TRBV6-5
J gene: TRBJ2-7
CDR3 protein: CAVGTSGSYEQYF

V gene: TRBV7-2
J gene: TRBJ2-3
CDR3 protein: CASSLSGSRSDTQYF

V gene: TRBV7-2
J gene: TRBJ2-3
CDR3 protein: CASSGSEGLTDTQYF

V gene: TRBV19
J gene: TRBJ1-5
CDR3 protein: CASSMSIQGGYQPQHF

V gene: TRBV19
J gene: TRBJ1-5
CDR3 protein: CAVSGTANQPQHF

V gene: TRBV6-5
J gene: TRBJ1-4
CDR3 protein: CASRNLRDSKLFF

V gene: TRBV28
J gene: TRBJ1-2
CDR3 protein: CASSLQGRGYTF

V gene: TRBV7-3
J gene: TRBJ2-3
CDR3 protein: CASSFGTDTQYF

V gene: TRBV15
J gene: TRBJ1-4
CDR3 protein: CATSRGQGEEKLFF

V gene: TRBV6-2/TRBV6-3
J gene: TRBJ2-7
CDR3 protein: CASSYPLGSPNEQYF

V gene: TRBV5-1
J gene: TRBJ1-5
CDR3 protein: CASSLGDTYSNQPQHF

V gene: TRBV27
J gene: TRBJ2-1
CDR3 protein: CASSLLAGGPNEQFF

V gene: TRBV11-1
J gene: TRBJ1-2
CDR3 protein: CASTSDHASGYTF

V gene: TRBV7-8
J gene: TRBJ2-2
CDR3 protein: CASSRAGDTGELFF

V gene: TRBV7-9
J gene: TRBJ1-6
CDR3 protein: CASSFGSSYNSPLHF

V gene: TRBV5-1
J gene: TRBJ1-3
CDR3 protein: CASSSTGNSGNTIYF

V gene: TRBV6-4
J gene: TRBJ1-1
CDR3 protein: CASSDSQGKLYTEAFF

V gene: TRBV7-2
J gene: TRBJ2-1
CDR3 protein: CASSVEGLAGHEQFF